The clone carrying this T cell receptor (beta chain) showed up just once. The data were taken from a study of blood T cell repertoires in COVID-19. The V and J ends lost 0 bases and 2 bases respectively, with 13 bases between them. The CDR3 totals 16 residues. From germline, CDR1 is ENHRY and CDR2 SYGVKD. Source study methods: Estimated nucleated cell counts came from reference gene primer amplification. Using immunoSEQ multiplex PCR, the repertoire was profiled, and TCRdb retains in-frame clones only, with some absent. V, J and clone size were drawn from that table, and D and trimming were deduced from the DNA. The table shows around 300,000 clones, with more than 70% occurring only once.

Sequencing was carried out using PBMCs or T cells enriched from blood (not recorded which). The chain joins TRBV10-3 to TRBJ1-2; weak D call: TRBD1 (5 bases). This receptor was identified in a woman aged 55-69 years in a cohort exposed to, infected with or recovered from COVID-19 (not recorded which). The CDR3 protein is CAISESTPGGNYGYTF. Written as DNA, the CDR3 is TGTGCCATCAGTGAGTCGACTCCGGGGGGAAACTATGGCTACACCTTC.